The 9 T cell receptor beta chains presented below share a single source sample, sequenced in a study of blood T cell repertoires in COVID-19. Measured with immunoSEQ multiplex PCR; TCRdb has only the in-frame clones, and not every one. The sample consists of under 200,000 clones, about four fifths of them appearing once. The sample comprised peripheral blood. These receptors came from a man aged 70 or older with active or convalescent COVID-19.

This clone has a single count. The rearrangement links TRBV6-6 to TRBJ1-2; D is ambiguous. Trimming stripped 0 bases from V and 7 bases from J, with 15 bases between. Germline CDR1 is MNHNY and CDR2 is SVGAGI (reference sequence). CDR3 size: 15 residues. CDR3 sequence: CASSYSPTSDGGYTF. CDR3 sequence (DNA): TGTGCCAGCAGTTACTCTCCAACCAGCGACGGTGGCTACACCTTC.

The chain couples TRBV10-1 to TRBJ2-3; the D is unclear. CDR1 is WNHNN and CDR2 is SYGVQD in the germline V gene (reference sequence). The CDR3 covers 14 residues. Deletions cut 5 bases from V and 4 bases from J, with 13 bases between. As DNA, the CDR3 is TGCGCCAGCAGTTTTACTACCTATCCAGATACGCAGTATTTT. This encodes CASSFTTYPDTQYF.

This clone was seen once. The gene calls are TRBV5-1 and TRBJ1-1; D is possibly TRBD1 (6 bases). Per the germline V gene, CDR1 is SGHRS and CDR2 is YFSETQ. The V end lost 0 bases, the J end lost 1 base, and 13 bases lay between the germline ends. The CDR3 extends over 16 amino acids. The CDR3 is CASSLDGWTENTEAFF. CDR3 coding DNA: TGCGCCAGCAGCTTGGATGGTTGGACAGAGAACACTGAAGCTTTCTTT.

The rearrangement uses TRBV19 and TRBJ2-5, with 9 bases identical to TRBD1. The CDR3 contains 16 residues. The germline gives CDR1 LNHDA, CDR2 SQIVND (reference sequence). Trimming cost V 1 base and J 5 bases; bases outside gene matches: 8. The CDR3 DNA is TGTGCCAGTAGTATAGTTCAGGGACAGGGTTTGGAGACCCAGTACTTC. It specifies CASSIVQGQGLETQYF. The full variable domain, completed using reference TRBV19 and TRBJ2-5, is DGGITQSPKYLFRKEGQNVTLSCEQNLNHDAMYWYRQDPGQGLRLIYYSQIVNDFQKGDIAEGYSVSREKKESFPLTVTSAQKNPTAFYLCASSIVQGQGLETQYFGPGTRLLVL.

The table lists this clone with a count of one. The rearrangement joins TRBV2 to TRBJ1-5; the match to TRBD1 covers 8 bases. The CDR3 spans 15 residues. J lost 4 bases, V lost 3 bases, and 5 bases had no gene match. Germline V gives CDR1 SNHLY, CDR2 FYNNEI. CDR3 nucleotides: TGTGCCAGCAGTGACGGGGACAGGCGGAATCAGCCCCAGCATTTT. The encoded protein is CASSDGDRRNQPQHF.

The chain employs TRBV18 and TRBJ2-2, with D perhaps matching TRBD2 (7 bases). Trimming removed 6 bases at V and 2 bases at J, with 13 bases between. CDR1 is KGHSH, CDR2 LQKENI, per germline. The CDR3 extends over 15 amino acids. In DNA form, the CDR3 reads TGTGCCAGCTCTCCGGGGGGCGAAAACACCGGGGAGCTGTTTTTT. Translation: CASSPGGENTGELFF.

DNA of the CDR3: TGCGCCAGCAGCTTGCAAACGGGGGGAGATGATGTAAATTCACCCCTCCACTTT. Translating gives CASSLQTGGDDVNSPLHF. The chain combines TRBV5-1 with TRBJ1-6, with D maybe TRBD1 (5 bases). CDR1 SGHRS and CDR2 YFSETQ come from the germline V gene. There are 18 residues in the CDR3. The V end was cut by 1 base, the J end by 7 bases, with 21 bases between.

This clone was seen just once. The chain carries TRBV30 and TRBJ2-2; a possible D gene is TRBD1 (5 bases). V was cut by 5 bases and J by 4 bases, with 14 bases left in between. The CDR3 is 14 residues long. The germline gives CDR1 GTSNPN, CDR2 SVGIG (reference sequence). CDR3 sequence reads: CAWVGAWGTGELFF. The DNA of the CDR3 is TGTGCCTGGGTAGGGGCATGGGGCACCGGGGAGCTGTTTTTT.

The sample holds one count of this clone. J is TRBJ1-2 and V is TRBV30; TRBD1 matches 8 bases. The germline V gene encodes CDR1 GTSNPN and CDR2 SVGIG (reference sequence). The CDR3 totals 15 residues. V lost 5 bases, J lost 6 bases, and 14 bases stayed unmatched. Written as DNA, the CDR3 is TGTGCCTGGGGAAGAGGGACAGGTGAGGACCATGGCTACACCTTC. As protein: CAWGRGTGEDHGYTF.